One and the same sample provided the 25 T cell receptor beta chains below, sequenced in a study of blood T cell repertoires in COVID-19. Measured with immunoSEQ multiplex PCR; TCRdb has only the in-frame clones, and not every one. The data hold 110,000 or so clones, with 85% observed a single time. The source material was peripheral blood. Receptor source: a human donor in a cohort sampled during active COVID-19.

J is TRBJ1-5 and V is TRBV19, with a possible D match to TRBD1 (6 bases). Trimming removed 7 bases at V and 4 bases at J, with 20 bases between. CDR3 size: 16 residues. Germline CDR1 and CDR2: LNHDA and SQIVND (reference sequence). CDR3 protein: CASIASTGWPNQPQHF. The CDR3 DNA reads TGTGCCAGTATTGCGTCGACAGGTTGGCCTAATCAGCCCCAGCATTTT.

The chain combines TRBV5-1 with TRBJ1-4, with 7 bases that match TRBD1. The CDR3 is 17 amino acids. CDR1 and CDR2 (germline): SGHRS, YFSETQ. Trimming removed 1 base from V and 1 base from J; junction bases left unmatched: 7. The CDR3 sequence is CASSLSWQGGTNEKLFF. The CDR3 DNA is TGCGCCAGCAGCTTGTCCTGGCAGGGGGGAACTAATGAAAAACTGTTTTTT. The full variable domain, rest sourced from reference TRBV5-1 and TRBJ1-4, is KAGVTQTPRYLIKTRGQQVTLSCSPISGHRSVSWYQQTPGQGLQFLFEYFSETQRNKGNFPGRFSGRQFSNSRSEMNVSTLELGDSALYLCASSLSWQGGTNEKLFFGSGTQLSVL.

The V call is TRBV6-2 or TRBV6-3, the J call TRBJ2-1; D remains ambiguous. Trimming pared 3 bases from V and 9 bases from J, leaving 15 bases between. Per the germline V gene, CDR1 is MNHEY and CDR2 is SVGEGT. CDR3 length equals 14 residues. CDR3 sequence (DNA): TGTGCCAGCAGTTATGGGTTCGACTTGAGTGAGCAGTTCTTC. Protein product: CASSYGFDLSEQFF.

This clone appeared a few times. The chain uses TRBV27 and TRBJ1-2; 7 nucleotides agree with TRBD1. V dropped 4 bases and J dropped 4; count of bases not matched to a gene: 6. Germline V lookup: CDR1 MNHEY, CDR2 SMNVEV (reference sequence). The CDR3 has 14 residues. DNA for the CDR3: TGTGCCAGCAGTTCTCCGGGACAGAGCTATGGCTACACCTTC. This codes for CASSSPGQSYGYTF.

The rearrangement uses TRBV27 and TRBJ2-7; 9 bases line up with TRBD1. The CDR3 contains 16 residues. V shed 6 bases and J 5 bases; nucleotides not matched to a gene: 14. The germline gives CDR1 MNHEY, CDR2 SMNVEV (reference sequence). The CDR3 DNA is TGTGCCAGCAGCCCTTCCGCCGGGACAGGGTCGAACGAGCAGTACTTC. It yields the protein CASSPSAGTGSNEQYF.

The V and J genes are TRBV5-8 and TRBJ2-7; perhaps TRBD2 as D (5 bases). CDR1 and CDR2 (germline): SGHTS, YDEGEE. There are 15 residues in the CDR3. Trimming took off 0 bases at V and 6 bases at J, with 16 bases between the two ends. DNA for the CDR3: TGTGCCAGCAGCTTGGGTCGGTCAAAACGGGGCGAGCAGTACTTC. Protein product: CASSLGRSKRGEQYF.

The CDR3 sequence is CASSLAGGQTNEKLFF. The CDR3 DNA is TGTGCCAGCAGCCTTGCGGGGGGACAGACGAATGAAAAACTGTTTTTT. The chain recombines TRBV6-6 with TRBJ1-4, with 7 bases aligning to TRBD1. The germline CDR1 and CDR2 sequences are MNHNY and SVGAGI (reference sequence). The V segment lost 6 bases and the J segment 5 bases; nucleotides outside the gene matches: 12. The CDR3 contains 16 residues.

This clone was detected only once. The rearrangement joins TRBV12-5 to TRBJ2-3; D not certain. Trimming shortened V by 5 bases and J by 1 base, and 4 bases separated the two germline ends. The CDR3 covers 12 residues. The germline V gene has CDR1 LGHNT and CDR2 FRNRAP. The CDR3 DNA sequence: TGTGCTAGTGGTACAGGCACAGATACGCAGTATTTT. This translates into CASGTGTDTQYF.

This chain connects TRBV3-1 (or the pseudogene TRBV3-2) to TRBJ2-3; D gene ambiguous. Trimming left V 2 bases short and J 6 bases short, with 15 bases between. Germline V gene lookup returns CDR1 LGHDT and CDR2 YNNKEL (reference sequence). The CDR3 runs to 15 residues. This CDR3 is CASSQYSRVVDTQYF. The CDR3 bases are TGTGCCAGCAGCCAATACTCCCGTGTCGTCGATACGCAGTATTTT.

This clone was seen more than once but under ten times. CDR3 residues: CAWSVLQETQYF. The CDR3, as DNA: TGTGCCTGGAGTGTACTCCAAGAGACCCAGTACTTC. V usage is TRBV30 and J usage is TRBJ2-5, with unresolved D. CDR3 size: 12 residues. V was clipped by 0 bases and J by 1 base, with 3 bases between them. Per germline, CDR1 GTSNPN and CDR2 SVGIG (reference sequence).

The chain links TRBV20-1 to TRBJ2-3; TRBD2 is a possible D gene (6 bases). The CDR3 is 16 residues long. The germline CDR1 and CDR2 sequences are DFQATT and SNEGSKA (reference sequence). Trimming took 3 bases from V and 2 from J, leaving 18 bases between them. The CDR3 reads CSASLLAPKPTDTQYF. The CDR3 bases are TGCAGTGCTAGTCTCCTAGCGCCAAAACCCACAGATACGCAGTATTTT.

This chain joins TRBV6-6 and TRBJ2-2; 8 bases map to TRBD1. Unmatched junction bases numbered 8, after V lost 5 bases and J lost 3 bases. Germline V gene lookup returns CDR1 MNHNY and CDR2 SVGAGI (reference sequence). CDR3 length: 16 amino acids. CDR3 in DNA: TGTGCCAGCAGTCGGGGGACAGGTGGCGACACCGGGGAGCTGTTTTTT. It yields the protein CASSRGTGGDTGELFF.

The V and J genes are TRBV5-4 and TRBJ1-1; 9 bases align to TRBD1. Trimming at V came to 4 bases and at J to 0 bases, leaving 7 bases not matched to a gene. Germline V gene lookup returns CDR1 SGHNT and CDR2 YYREEE (reference sequence). The CDR3 covers 16 residues. The chain's CDR3 is CASSLGQGYMNTEAFF. The CDR3 DNA reads as TGTGCCAGCAGCCTGGGACAGGGCTACATGAACACTGAAGCTTTCTTT. Using reference TRBV5-4 and TRBJ1-1 for the parts outside the CDR3, the full variable domain is ETGVTQSPTHLIKTRGQQVTLRCSSQSGHNTVSWYQQALGQGPQFIFQYYREEENGRGNFPPRFSGLQFPNYSSELNVNALELDDSALYLCASSLGQGYMNTEAFFGQGTRLTVV.

The genes are TRBV29-1 and TRBJ1-2; possible D gene TRBD1, 5 bases. V gave up 0 bases and J gave up 2 bases, with 7 bases separating them. The germline V gene encodes CDR1 SQVTM and CDR2 ANQGSEA. The CDR3 contains 13 residues. The CDR3 sequence is CSVEDPGNYGYTF. The CDR3 nucleotides read TGCAGCGTTGAAGATCCAGGGAACTATGGCTACACCTTC.

The chain employs TRBV11-2 and TRBJ2-7, with 8 bases lining up with TRBD1. The trim removed 5 bases at V and 2 bases at J, leaving 5 bases unmatched. The CDR3 spans 14 residues. Germline assignment: CDR1 SGHAT and CDR2 FQNNGV. CDR3 residues: CASSKMTGAYEQYF. CDR3 nucleotides: TGTGCCAGCAGCAAAATGACAGGGGCCTACGAGCAGTACTTC.

The chain carries TRBV27 and TRBJ1-3, with no clear D. V shed 5 bases and J shed 10 bases, with 18 bases lying between them. CDR3 size: 14 residues. CDR1 and CDR2 from the germline V gene are MNHEY and SMNVEV (reference sequence). CDR3 residues: CASSLTPYGGTIYF. In DNA, the CDR3 is TGTGCCAGCAGTCTGACTCCCTATGGAGGGACCATATATTTT.

The chain carries TRBV3-1 (or the pseudogene TRBV3-2) and TRBJ2-3; 10 bases align to TRBD2. Trimming cost V 4 bases and J 1 base; bases outside gene matches: 2. The CDR3 is 15 amino acids. The germline CDR1 and CDR2 sequences are LGHDT and YNNKEL (reference sequence). The CDR3 nucleotides are TGTGCCAGCAGCCTCGGGACTAGCGGCACAGATACGCAGTATTTT. As protein: CASSLGTSGTDTQYF.

This clone was picked up one time. The rearrangement links TRBV3-1 (or the pseudogene TRBV3-2) to TRBJ1-4; D remains ambiguous. The length of the CDR3 is 15 residues. CDR1 is LGHDT and CDR2 is YNNKEL in the germline V gene (reference sequence). The V and J ends lost 0 bases and 0 bases respectively, with 5 bases between them. CDR3 amino acids: CASSQEAATNEKLFF. CDR3 nucleotide sequence: TGTGCCAGCAGCCAAGAAGCTGCAACTAATGAAAAACTGTTTTTT.

The chain couples TRBV24-1 to TRBJ2-1, with TRBD2 matching 8 bases. This CDR3 has 16 amino acids. Germline V lookup: CDR1 KGHDR, CDR2 SFDVKD. Germline trimming cut 1 base from V and 10 bases from J; bases unmatched to any gene: 11. This chain's CDR3 is CATSDFIAGGHGEQFF. The DNA of the CDR3 is TGTGCCACCAGTGATTTTATTGCGGGGGGTCACGGGGAGCAGTTCTTC.

The chain joins TRBV2 to TRBJ2-5, with 9 bases identical to TRBD2. The trim removed 6 bases at V and 5 bases at J, leaving 7 bases unmatched. The germline gives CDR1 SNHLY, CDR2 FYNNEI. The CDR3 sequence is 14 residues long. Here the CDR3 reads CASSFSGGGETQYF. The CDR3 DNA is TGTGCCAGCAGCTTTAGCGGGGGAGGGGAGACCCAGTACTTC.

The chain recombines TRBV6-5 with TRBJ1-3, with D unclear. The V and J ends lost 10 bases and 3 bases respectively, with 13 bases between them. Germline V gene sequence: CDR1 MNHEY, CDR2 SVGAGI. The CDR3 consists of 13 residues. CDR3 DNA sequence: TGTGCCACCCTACCCCCTGGTGGAAACACCATATATTTT. Its protein product is CATLPPGGNTIYF.

The V gene is TRBV14, the J gene TRBJ1-5; D might be TRBD1 (5 bases). This CDR3 has 14 amino acids. Trimming took off 2 bases at V and 7 bases at J, with 12 bases between the two ends. Germline CDR1 and CDR2: SGHDN and FVKESK. The CDR3 nucleotides read TGTGCCAGCAGCCAAAACTTGGAGGGGCAGCCCCAGCATTTT. Residues: CASSQNLEGQPQHF.

The gene calls are TRBV12-5 and TRBJ1-1; D is possibly TRBD1 (5 bases). Trimming removed 7 bases at V and 7 bases at J, with 13 bases between. Germline-derived CDR1 and CDR2 are LGHNT and FRNRAP. The CDR3 is 12 residues long. The CDR3 region is CASVVGAGEAFF. In DNA form, the CDR3 reads TGTGCTAGTGTGGTAGGGGCTGGTGAAGCTTTCTTT.

V and J are TRBV19 and TRBJ2-4, with 11 bases identical to TRBD1. Trimming took 5 bases from V and 6 from J; bases not matched to a gene: 9. Germline CDR1 LNHDA, CDR2 SQIVND (reference sequence). CDR3 length: 16 residues. CDR3 DNA sequence: TGTGCCAGTAGTTTGGACAGGGGGCCAAGGAGAAACATTCAGTACTTC. Amino acids: CASSLDRGPRRNIQYF.

The gene calls are TRBV5-6 and TRBJ1-1; perhaps TRBD1 as D (6 bases). Between the trimmed V and J ends, which lost 2 bases and 8 bases, there was a span of 13 bases. Germline loops: CDR1 SGHDT, CDR2 YYEEEE. The CDR3 loop spans 13 amino acids. Here the CDR3 DNA reads TGTGCCAGCAGCTTTAACTGGGGGCGGGAAGCTTTCTTT. Protein product: CASSFNWGREAFF.